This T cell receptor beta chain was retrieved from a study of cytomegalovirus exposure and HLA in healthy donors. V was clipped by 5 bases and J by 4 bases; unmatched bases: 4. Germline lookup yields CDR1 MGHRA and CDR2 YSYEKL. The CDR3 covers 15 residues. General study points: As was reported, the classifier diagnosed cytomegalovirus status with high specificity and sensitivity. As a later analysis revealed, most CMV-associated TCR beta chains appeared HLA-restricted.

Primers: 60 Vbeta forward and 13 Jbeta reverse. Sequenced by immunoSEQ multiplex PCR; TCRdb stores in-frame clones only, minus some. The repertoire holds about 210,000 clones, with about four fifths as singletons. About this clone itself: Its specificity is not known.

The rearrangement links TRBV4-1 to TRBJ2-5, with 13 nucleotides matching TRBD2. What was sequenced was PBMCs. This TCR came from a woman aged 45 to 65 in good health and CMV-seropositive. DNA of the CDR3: TGCGCCAGCAGCAAACTAGCGGGGGGGTTAGAGACCCAGTACTTC. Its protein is CASSKLAGGLETQYF.